Listed below are T cell receptor beta chains from one sample, sequenced in a study of technical replicates of blood from a handful of donors. Sequenced by immunoSEQ multiplex PCR; TCRdb stores in-frame clones only, minus some. The repertoire has nearly 80,000 clones, around nine tenths of them found once; the top ten carry about 0.38%. The sequencing input was T cells isolated from PBMCs. The receptors were gathered from a human donor in good health. CDR3s include the opening cysteine and the closing phenylalanine or tryptophan. The D gene is left open where the match is weak. A clone size is listed for some rows: how often the clone was seen (once, few, many), or a class if it is expanded.

d_call j_call clone_size v_call cdr3_aa cdr3_nt
- TRBJ2-3 - TRBV13 CASSSLWTGSTDTQYF TGTGCCAGCAGCTCTCTCTGGACTGGTAGCACAGATACGCAGTATTTT
TRBD1 TRBJ2-1 - TRBV4-1 CASSQEGQGKDEQFF TGCGCCAGCAGCCAAGAGGGACAGGGAAAAGATGAGCAGTTCTTC
TRBD1 TRBJ2-1 - TRBV5-1 CASSYQQGAGNEQFF TGCGCCAGCAGCTACCAGCAGGGGGCGGGGAATGAGCAGTTCTTC
TRBD2 TRBJ2-1 - TRBV2 CASSLSGTSGNEQFF TGTGCCAGCAGTCTCTCGGGGACTAGCGGCAATGAGCAGTTCTTC
- TRBJ1-2 - TRBV6-5 CASNNQGLGYTF TGTGCCAGCAATAACCAGGGTCTTGGCTACACCTTC
TRBD1 TRBJ2-5 - TRBV12-5 CASGTGMGLVETQYF TGTGCTAGTGGGACAGGGATGGGGTTGGTGGAGACCCAGTACTTC
- TRBJ1-3 - TRBV2 CASLPGFFGNTIYF TGTGCCAGCCTCCCGGGGTTTTTTGGAAACACCATATATTTT
TRBD2 TRBJ2-3 - TRBV19 CASREWRGGDTQYF TGTGCCAGCCGGGAGTGGCGGGGAGGGGATACGCAGTATTTT
- TRBJ2-1 - TRBV27 CASSGPSIYNEQFF TGTGCCAGCAGTGGGCCTTCTATTTACAATGAGCAGTTCTTC
- TRBJ1-1 few TRBV5-1 CASSLGPTTEAFF TGCGCCAGCAGCTTGGGTCCTACGACTGAAGCTTTCTTT
- TRBJ2-7 - TRBV7-8 CASSRRQGPYEQYF TGTGCCAGCTCCCGGAGGCAGGGGCCCTACGAGCAGTACTTC
- TRBJ2-1 - TRBV2 CASSGLAGSSYNEQFF TGTGCCAGCAGTGGGCTCGCGGGGAGCTCCTACAATGAGCAGTTCTTC
TRBD2 TRBJ2-3 - TRBV4-3 CASSQLLAGSDTQYF TGCGCCAGCAGCCAATTACTAGCGGGATCAGATACGCAGTATTTT
TRBD1 TRBJ1-1 once TRBV9 CASSGRQGGLNTEAFF TGTGCCAGCAGCGGAAGACAGGGCGGACTGAACACTGAAGCTTTCTTT
- TRBJ1-4 - TRBV29-1 CSANPGNEKLFF TGCAGCGCCAACCCAGGGAATGAAAAACTGTTTTTT
TRBD2 TRBJ2-7 - TRBV7-2 CASSLSGLAAYEQYF TGTGCCAGCAGCTTATCTGGGCTAGCGGCATACGAGCAGTACTTC
- TRBJ1-5 - TRBV18 CASSPSGKGPQHF TGTGCCAGCTCACCATCAGGGAAAGGGCCCCAGCATTTT
TRBD1 TRBJ1-5 - TRBV9 CASSAGRGPYQPQHF TGTGCCAGCAGCGCCGGCAGGGGGCCTTATCAGCCCCAGCATTTT
TRBD1 TRBJ2-7 few TRBV10-1 CASTWTGIFNEQYF TGCGCCAGCACTTGGACAGGTATCTTTAACGAGCAGTACTTC
TRBD1 TRBJ2-3 - TRBV7-6 CASSLSGTGATDTQYF TGTGCCAGCAGCTTATCCGGGACAGGGGCAACAGATACGCAGTATTTT